This T cell receptor beta chain was recovered during a study of Tregs in tolerant kidney transplant recipients. Repertoires were generated with immunoSEQ multiplex PCR, while TCRdb's copy carries only in-frame clones and drops some. The sample has more than 1,500 clones, approximately 68% seen once. With regard to this clone: The antigen is unknown.

V was cut by 1 base and J by 5 bases, with 17 bases left in between. The CDR3 runs 16 residues. The germline gives CDR1 SEHNR, CDR2 FQNEAQ (reference sequence). Study results and caveats: No direct test of biological reproducibility was done here.

The chain combines TRBV7-9 with TRBJ1-2; maybe TRBD1 (5 bases). The sample taken for sequencing was CD8+ T cells from blood cultured with allogeneic cells. The sequence was obtained from a human donor in good health. Written as DNA, the CDR3 is TGTGCCAGCAGCTTAGAACCGCTGGGGACGGGGTATGGCTACACCTTC. Translated, it gives CASSLEPLGTGYGYTF. The whole variable domain, remainder taken from reference TRBV7-9 and TRBJ1-2, is DTGVSQNPRHKITKRGQNVTFRCDPISEHNRLYWYRQTLGQGPEFLTYFQNEAQLEKSRLLSDRFSAERPKGSFSTLEIQRTEQGDSAMYLCASSLEPLGTGYGYTFGSGTRLTVV.